Below, 32 T cell receptor beta chains from the same sample are listed, as sequenced in a study of T cell changes during pregnancy in multiple sclerosis. Clones were sequenced by immunoSEQ multiplex PCR, and TCRdb holds only the in-frame ones, with some missing. The data contain 40,000 to 55,000 clones, around nine tenths of them singletons. Source: CD4+ T cells from peripheral blood mononuclear cells, taken in the second trimester of pregnancy. All receptors derive from a female donor with multiple sclerosis, enrolled in a pregnancy study.

V gene TRBV4-1 combines with J gene TRBJ2-6; 10 bases match TRBD1. The CDR3 is made up of 19 amino acids. J lost 0 bases, V lost 2 bases, and 7 bases had no gene match. CDR1 is MGHRA and CDR2 is YSYEKL in the germline V gene. The chain's CDR3 is CASSQPTGGFGSGANVLTF. CDR3 bases: TGCGCCAGCAGCCAACCGACAGGGGGCTTTGGCTCTGGGGCCAACGTCCTGACTTTC.

This CDR3 is CASMRRLLSGNTIYF. CDR3 coding DNA: TGTGCCAGCATGAGGCGGCTTCTCTCTGGAAACACCATATATTTT. The chain recombines TRBV6-5 with TRBJ1-3; no clear D. Trimming stripped 7 bases from V and 0 bases from J, with 13 bases between. The CDR3 has 15 amino acids. In germline, CDR1 is MNHEY, CDR2 SVGAGI.

This chain uses TRBV4-1 with TRBJ2-7; D not certain. In germline, CDR1 is MGHRA, CDR2 YSYEKL. The CDR3 is 14 amino acids. The V gene lost 0 bases and the J gene lost 2 bases, with 8 bases spanning the gap. CDR3 in amino acids: CASSQDSSAYEQYF. The CDR3 DNA is TGCGCCAGCAGCCAAGATTCGAGTGCCTACGAGCAGTACTTC.

CDR3 sequence: CASSLGPTRSGETQYF. As DNA, the CDR3 is TGTGCCAGCAGCTTAGGGCCCACCCGCTCCGGGGAGACCCAGTACTTC. The chain is built from TRBV7-2 and TRBJ2-5; D ambiguous. This CDR3 is 16 amino acids long. V gave up 1 base and J gave up 5 bases, with 17 bases separating them. Per germline, CDR1 SGHTA and CDR2 FQGNSA.

The rearrangement uses TRBV5-1 and TRBJ1-6, with 12 bases that match TRBD1. Germline trimming cut 4 bases from V and 5 bases from J; bases unmatched to any gene: 16. Germline V gene lookup returns CDR1 SGHRS and CDR2 YFSETQ. The CDR3 is made up of 20 amino acids. CDR3 sequence reads: CASSPSGTGGGFANNSPLHF. In DNA, the CDR3 is TGCGCCAGCAGCCCATCCGGGACAGGGGGCGGGTTCGCCAATAATTCACCCCTCCACTTT.

This chain uses TRBV14 with TRBJ2-3, with 7 bases lining up with TRBD2. The CDR3 is made up of 14 amino acids. Trimming at V came to 4 bases and at J to 7 bases, leaving 8 bases not matched to a gene. CDR1 is SGHDN and CDR2 is FVKESK in the germline V gene. DNA of the CDR3: TGTGCCAGCAGCCGGGGCGGGGGAATATATACGCAGTATTTT. Residues: CASSRGGGIYTQYF.

The V call is TRBV5-4, the J call TRBJ2-7; TRBD1 matches at 7 bases. Looked up from germline, CDR1 is SGHNT and CDR2 is YYREEE (reference sequence). The CDR3 extends over 14 amino acids. With 3 bases clipped from V and 4 bases from J, the junction kept 7 bases outside the gene matches. The CDR3 nucleotides are TGTGCCAGCAGCTCCGGACAGGTAAAGTACGAGCAGTACTTC. It specifies CASSSGQVKYEQYF. The whole variable domain, remainder taken from reference TRBV5-4 and TRBJ2-7, is ETGVTQSPTHLIKTRGQQVTLRCSSQSGHNTVSWYQQALGQGPQFIFQYYREEENGRGNFPPRFSGLQFPNYSSELNVNALELDDSALYLCASSSGQVKYEQYFGPGTRLTVT.

The chain employs TRBV27 and TRBJ2-1; the match to TRBD2 covers 10 bases. CDR1 is MNHEY, CDR2 SMNVEV, per germline (reference sequence). V dropped 7 bases and J dropped 7; count of bases not matched to a gene: 16. The CDR3 has 17 amino acids. CDR3 in amino acids: CASTLRTAGGLGNEQFF. The CDR3 DNA sequence: TGTGCCAGCACCCTGCGAACAGCGGGGGGGCTAGGAAATGAGCAGTTCTTC.

This clone has a handful of counts. V gene TRBV28 combines with J gene TRBJ2-1; 7 bases are a match to TRBD2. The CDR3 contains 17 residues. Looked up from germline, CDR1 is MDHEN and CDR2 is SYDVKM. With V trimmed by 7 bases and J by 3 bases, 15 bases remained unmatched. The CDR3 region is CASTVGAKRGSYNEQFF. The CDR3 DNA sequence: TGTGCCAGCACCGTAGGGGCGAAGCGGGGTAGCTACAATGAGCAGTTCTTC. Using reference TRBV28 and TRBJ2-1 for the parts outside the CDR3, the full variable domain is DVKVTQSSRYLVKRTGEKVFLECVQDMDHENMFWYRQDPGLGLRLIYFSYDVKMKEKGDIPEGYSVSREKKERFSLILESASTNQTSMYLCASTVGAKRGSYNEQFFGPGTRLTVL.

About this clone itself: At one end the junction does not follow the germline gene, possibly because of a read error. CDR3 protein: CASSISQASGERYF. The CDR3 coding sequence is TGTGCCAGCAGCATTTCGCAGGCGAGCGGGGAGCGGTACTTC. The rearrangement uses TRBV9 and TRBJ2-7; 7 bases map to TRBD2. The CDR3 sequence is 14 residues long. Per germline, CDR1 SGDLS and CDR2 YYNGEE. Full variable domain (outside the CDR3, taken from reference TRBV9 and TRBJ2-7): DSGVTQTPKHLITATGQRVTLRCSPRSGDLSVYWYQQSLDQGLQFLIQYYNGEERAKGNILERFSAQQFPDLHSELNLSSLELGDSALYFCASSISQASGERYFGPGTRLTVT.

This clone showed up just a few times. The chain uses TRBV2 and TRBJ1-1, with D maybe TRBD1 (5 bases). The CDR3 covers 15 residues. Germline V lookup: CDR1 SNHLY, CDR2 FYNNEI. With 2 bases removed from V and 1 base from J, the gap between germline ends came to 11 bases. For the CDR3, the DNA is TGTGCCAGCAGTGAACTGCGGGGCTCGAACACTGAAGCTTTCTTT. Protein sequence: CASSELRGSNTEAFF.

This clone occurred once. The rearrangement joins TRBV7-6 to TRBJ2-4; weak D call: TRBD2 (5 bases). The V end lost 2 bases, the J end lost 8 bases, and 10 bases lay between the germline ends. This CDR3 region has 13 residues. In germline, CDR1 is SGHVS, CDR2 FNYEAQ. This CDR3 reads CASSLNVGDIQYF. CDR3 DNA sequence: TGTGCCAGCAGCTTAAATGTGGGAGACATTCAGTACTTC.

CDR3 protein: CASRSAGLAKNIQYF. The DNA of the CDR3 is TGTGCCAGCCGCTCCGCGGGGCTCGCCAAAAACATTCAGTACTTC. The rearrangement uses TRBV18 and TRBJ2-4; tentatively, D is TRBD2 (6 bases). Between the trimmed V and J ends, which lost 8 bases and 1 base, there was a span of 15 bases. Germline CDR1 is KGHSH and CDR2 is LQKENI. The CDR3 runs 15 residues.

CDR3 in amino acids: CASIRTDSSGNTIYF. The CDR3 nucleotides read TGTGCCAGCATCAGGACCGACAGCTCTGGAAACACCATATATTTT. The rearrangement uses TRBV7-9 and TRBJ1-3; tentative D call: TRBD1 (5 bases). Between the trimmed V and J ends, which lost 7 bases and 0 bases, there was a span of 13 bases. This CDR3 is built from 15 residues. Germline assignment: CDR1 SEHNR and CDR2 FQNEAQ (reference sequence).

The chain joins TRBV5-8 to TRBJ1-1, with D possibly matching TRBD1 (6 bases). V was pared by 5 bases and J by 1 base, with 18 bases between. The CDR3 sequence is 16 residues long. Germline values: CDR1 SGHTS, CDR2 YDEGEE. CDR3 bases: TGTGCCAGCAGGACAACAGGGAAGAGGACGAACACTGAAGCTTTCTTT. This codes for CASRTTGKRTNTEAFF.

A note on this clone: At one end the junction does not follow the germline gene, possibly because of a read error. This chain connects TRBV6-6 to TRBJ1-1; D possibly corresponds to TRBD1 (5 bases). This CDR3 comprises 15 residues. Per germline, CDR1 MNHNY and CDR2 SVGAGI (reference sequence). CDR3 residues: CASSYSGGSNTEAFF. Written as DNA, the CDR3 is TGTGCCAGCAGCTACTCGGGGGGGTCGAACACTGAAGCTTTCTTT.

The chain joins TRBV6-4 to TRBJ2-2; 9 positions agree with TRBD2. The CDR3 totals 18 residues. Germline CDR1 MRHNA, CDR2 SNTAGT. Trimming at V came to 2 bases and at J to 5 bases, leaving 12 bases not matched to a gene. In DNA form, the CDR3 reads TGTGCCAGCAGTGACGACTTGCGGGGGGGACAGTGGACCGGGGAGCTGTTTTTT. This encodes CASSDDLRGGQWTGELFF.

This rearrangement joins TRBV7-8 to TRBJ1-1; TRBD1 is a possible D gene (5 bases). The CDR3 extends over 14 amino acids. V lost 5 bases and J lost 6, with 16 bases in between. CDR1 is SGHVS, CDR2 FQNEAQ, per germline. The CDR3 reads CASSPAGVNAEAFF. DNA for the CDR3: TGTGCCAGCAGCCCCGCGGGGGTTAACGCTGAAGCTTTCTTT.

The rearrangement links TRBV4-2 to TRBJ1-1; 9 bases align to TRBD1. This CDR3 comprises 16 residues. CDR1 is LGHNA, CDR2 YNFKEQ, per germline. V lost 0 bases and J lost 7; bases outside the gene matches: 9. The CDR3 protein is CASSQDEGQGRNEAFF. The CDR3, as DNA: TGTGCCAGCAGCCAAGATGAGGGACAGGGCAGAAATGAAGCTTTCTTT.

The CDR3 nucleotides are TGCAGCGTTGTGGGCAGGCTCACAGATACGCAGTATTTT. Protein product: CSVVGRLTDTQYF. The chain joins TRBV29-1 to TRBJ2-3; D is uncertain. The germline V gene encodes CDR1 SQVTM and CDR2 ANQGSEA. Trimming pared 4 bases from V and 2 bases from J, leaving 10 bases between. This CDR3 has 13 residues.

The V gene is TRBV9, the J gene TRBJ2-3; 12 positions match TRBD2. The length of the CDR3 is 15 residues. The V segment lost 4 bases and the J segment 3 bases; nucleotides outside the gene matches: 3. Germline CDR1 reads SGDLS; CDR2 reads YYNGEE. CDR3 nucleotide sequence: TGTGCCAGCAGCACCACTAGCGGGGGGACAGATACGCAGTATTTT. It is translated as CASSTTSGGTDTQYF.

The V and J genes are TRBV6-6 and TRBJ1-2; 8 positions match TRBD1. The CDR3 spans 13 residues. Germline lookup yields CDR1 MNHNY and CDR2 SVGAGI (reference sequence). V shed 6 bases and J 4 bases; nucleotides not matched to a gene: 4. The CDR3 nucleotides read TGTGCCAGCAGATCCGGGACAGGCTATGGCTACACCTTC. This gives the protein CASRSGTGYGYTF.

J is TRBJ1-2 and V is TRBV20-1; 7 positions match TRBD1. Trimming at V came to 7 bases and at J to 6 bases, leaving 5 bases not matched to a gene. The CDR3 is 11 amino acids. The germline gives CDR1 DFQATT, CDR2 SNEGSKA (reference sequence). Here the CDR3 reads CSVRGTDGYTF. The DNA for the CDR3 is TGCAGTGTACGGGGGACAGATGGCTACACCTTC.

This chain links TRBV11-2 with TRBJ2-1, with 7 bases fitting TRBD1. CDR1 is SGHAT and CDR2 is FQNNGV in the germline V gene. After removal of 8 bases from V and 5 bases from J, the junction contained 15 bases not matched to a gene. This CDR3 is 16 amino acids long. The CDR3 sequence is CASRLQQGKSNNEQFF. The CDR3, as DNA: TGTGCCAGCCGACTACAACAGGGGAAGAGTAACAATGAGCAGTTCTTC.

The rearrangement joins TRBV6-1 to TRBJ2-7, with D perhaps matching TRBD1 (5 bases). Germline V CDR1 and CDR2: MNHNS, SASEGT. The CDR3 has 14 residues. Trimming took off 6 bases at V and 2 bases at J, with 14 bases between the two ends. The CDR3 loop reads CASRVTVLAYEQYF. The CDR3 DNA sequence: TGTGCCAGCAGAGTGACAGTTCTAGCCTACGAGCAGTACTTC.

The CDR3, as DNA: TGTGCCAGCAGTGCGTCGGACAGGAGTAATCAGCCCCAGCATTTT. Translating it yields CASSASDRSNQPQHF. The chain recombines TRBV2 with TRBJ1-5, with TRBD1 identical over 7 bases. CDR3 size: 15 residues. The V and J ends lost 4 bases and 4 bases, in that order; junction bases with no gene match: 7. The germline V gene encodes CDR1 SNHLY and CDR2 FYNNEI. The entire variable domain, with the rest obtained from reference TRBV2 and TRBJ1-5, is as follows: EPEVTQTPSHQVTQMGQEVILRCVPISNHLYFYWYRQILGQKVEFLVSFYNNEISEKSEIFDDQFSVERPDGSNFTLKIRSTKLEDSAMYFCASSASDRSNQPQHFGDGTRLSIL.

The chain uses TRBV7-6 and TRBJ1-1, with TRBD1 as a possible D gene (6 bases). This CDR3 has 15 residues. Trimming pared 0 bases from V and 4 bases from J, leaving 12 bases between. Germline V gene data show CDR1 as SGHVS and CDR2 as FNYEAQ. CDR3 sequence (DNA): TGTGCCAGCAGCTTAGCGAAGGGCAGGGGCACTGAAGCTTTCTTT. This encodes CASSLAKGRGTEAFF.

CDR3 sequence: CAISGDRGRYEQYF. The DNA for the CDR3 is TGTGCCATCAGTGGAGACAGGGGGCGGTACGAGCAGTACTTC. The chain recombines TRBV10-3 with TRBJ2-7, with 10 bases aligning to TRBD1. Looked up from germline, CDR1 is ENHRY and CDR2 is SYGVKD. Trimming removed 4 bases from V and 4 bases from J; junction bases left unmatched: 4. The CDR3 length is 14 residues.

The gene calls are TRBV5-8 and TRBJ1-1, with 9 bases lining up with TRBD1. With V trimmed by 2 bases and J by 5 bases, 4 bases remained unmatched. Germline V lookup: CDR1 SGHTS, CDR2 YDEGEE. The length of the CDR3 is 14 residues. In nucleotides, the CDR3 is TGTGCCAGCAGCTTAACAGGGGGCTCTACTGAAGCTTTCTTT. This gives the protein CASSLTGGSTEAFF. Supplemented by reference TRBV5-8 and TRBJ1-1, the full variable domain reads EAGVTQSPTHLIKTRGQQATLRCSPISGHTSVYWYQQALGLGLQFLLWYDEGEERNRGNFPPRFSGRQFPNYSSELNVNALELEDSALYLCASSLTGGSTEAFFGQGTRLTVV.

With regard to this clone: Other DNA sequences from this sample encode an identical CDR3 as well. The chain uses TRBV9 and TRBJ2-3, with D hard to call. This CDR3 is 14 amino acids long. CDR1 and CDR2 from the germline V gene are SGDLS and YYNGEE. Trimming pared 0 bases from V and 0 bases from J, leaving 5 bases between. CDR3 sequence (DNA): TGTGCCAGCAGCGTAGCGGTGAGCACAGATACGCAGTATTTT. It is translated as CASSVAVSTDTQYF.

The sample holds one count of this clone. The chain uses TRBV29-1 and TRBJ1-1; weak D call: TRBD1 (5 bases). Trimming left V 4 bases short and J 1 base short, with 10 bases between. The CDR3 length is 13 residues. In germline, CDR1 is SQVTM, CDR2 ANQGSEA. The CDR3 nucleotides are TGCAGCGTTGCACGGGGGACGAACACTGAAGCTTTCTTT. It encodes CSVARGTNTEAFF.

This CDR3 reads CASSKFVGQPNEKLFF. As DNA, the CDR3 is TGTGCCAGTAGTAAGTTTGTTGGACAGCCTAATGAAAAACTGTTTTTT. The V gene is TRBV19, the J gene TRBJ1-4, with a possible D match to TRBD1 (6 bases). Trimming left V 4 bases short and J 3 bases short, with 15 bases between. Germline-derived CDR1 and CDR2 are LNHDA and SQIVND (reference sequence). The CDR3 loop spans 16 amino acids.